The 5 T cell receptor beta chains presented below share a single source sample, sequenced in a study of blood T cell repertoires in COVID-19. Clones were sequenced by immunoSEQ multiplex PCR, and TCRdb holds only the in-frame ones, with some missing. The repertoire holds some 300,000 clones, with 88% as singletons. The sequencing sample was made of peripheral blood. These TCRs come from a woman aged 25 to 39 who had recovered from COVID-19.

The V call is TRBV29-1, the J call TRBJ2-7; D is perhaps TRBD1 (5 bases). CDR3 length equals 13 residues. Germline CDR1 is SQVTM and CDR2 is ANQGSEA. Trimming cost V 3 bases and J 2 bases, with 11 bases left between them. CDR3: CSVEGRVAYEQYF. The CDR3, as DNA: TGCAGCGTTGAGGGCAGGGTGGCCTACGAGCAGTACTTC.

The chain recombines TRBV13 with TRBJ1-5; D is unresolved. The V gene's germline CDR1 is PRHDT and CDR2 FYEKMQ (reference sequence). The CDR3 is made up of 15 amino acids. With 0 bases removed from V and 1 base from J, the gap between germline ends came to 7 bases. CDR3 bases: TGTGCCAGCAGCTTAGGGGGAGCAAGCAATCAGCCCCAGCATTTT. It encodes CASSLGGASNQPQHF.

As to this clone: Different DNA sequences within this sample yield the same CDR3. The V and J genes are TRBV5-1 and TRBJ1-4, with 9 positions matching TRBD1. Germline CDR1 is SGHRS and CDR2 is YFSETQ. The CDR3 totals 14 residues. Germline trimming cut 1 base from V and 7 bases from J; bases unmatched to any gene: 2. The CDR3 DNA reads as TGCGCCAGCAGCTTGACAGGGGGCCGTGAAAAACTGTTTTTT. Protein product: CASSLTGGREKLFF.

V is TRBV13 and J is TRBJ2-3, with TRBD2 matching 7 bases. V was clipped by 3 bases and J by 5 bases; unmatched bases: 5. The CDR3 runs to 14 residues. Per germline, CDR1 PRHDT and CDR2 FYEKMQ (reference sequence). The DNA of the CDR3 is TGTGCCAGCAGCTTTGGACTAGATATAGATACGCAGTATTTT. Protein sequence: CASSFGLDIDTQYF.

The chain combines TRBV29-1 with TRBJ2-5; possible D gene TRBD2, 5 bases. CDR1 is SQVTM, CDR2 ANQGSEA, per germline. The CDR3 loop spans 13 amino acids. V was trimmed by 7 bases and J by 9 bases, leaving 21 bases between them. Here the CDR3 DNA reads TGCAGCGGGGAAAAGGACGGACTCGGGGCCCAGTACTTC. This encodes CSGEKDGLGAQYF.